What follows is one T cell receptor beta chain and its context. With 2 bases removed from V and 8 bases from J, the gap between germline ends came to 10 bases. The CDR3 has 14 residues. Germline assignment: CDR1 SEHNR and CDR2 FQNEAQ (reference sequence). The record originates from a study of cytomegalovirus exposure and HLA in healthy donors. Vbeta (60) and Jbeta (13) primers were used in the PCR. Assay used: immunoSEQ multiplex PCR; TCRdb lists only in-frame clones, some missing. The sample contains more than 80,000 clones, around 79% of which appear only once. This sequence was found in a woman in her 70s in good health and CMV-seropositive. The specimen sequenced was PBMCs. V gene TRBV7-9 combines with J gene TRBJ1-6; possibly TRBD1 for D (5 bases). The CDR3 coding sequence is TGTGCCAGCAGCTTACAGGGCATCGATTCACCCCTCCACTTT. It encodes CASSLQGIDSPLHF. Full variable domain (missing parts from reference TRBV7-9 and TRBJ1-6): DTGVSQNPRHKITKRGQNVTFRCDPISEHNRLYWYRQTLGQGPEFLTYFQNEAQLEKSRLLSDRFSAERPKGSFSTLEIQRTEQGDSAMYLCASSLQGIDSPLHFGNGTRLTVT.